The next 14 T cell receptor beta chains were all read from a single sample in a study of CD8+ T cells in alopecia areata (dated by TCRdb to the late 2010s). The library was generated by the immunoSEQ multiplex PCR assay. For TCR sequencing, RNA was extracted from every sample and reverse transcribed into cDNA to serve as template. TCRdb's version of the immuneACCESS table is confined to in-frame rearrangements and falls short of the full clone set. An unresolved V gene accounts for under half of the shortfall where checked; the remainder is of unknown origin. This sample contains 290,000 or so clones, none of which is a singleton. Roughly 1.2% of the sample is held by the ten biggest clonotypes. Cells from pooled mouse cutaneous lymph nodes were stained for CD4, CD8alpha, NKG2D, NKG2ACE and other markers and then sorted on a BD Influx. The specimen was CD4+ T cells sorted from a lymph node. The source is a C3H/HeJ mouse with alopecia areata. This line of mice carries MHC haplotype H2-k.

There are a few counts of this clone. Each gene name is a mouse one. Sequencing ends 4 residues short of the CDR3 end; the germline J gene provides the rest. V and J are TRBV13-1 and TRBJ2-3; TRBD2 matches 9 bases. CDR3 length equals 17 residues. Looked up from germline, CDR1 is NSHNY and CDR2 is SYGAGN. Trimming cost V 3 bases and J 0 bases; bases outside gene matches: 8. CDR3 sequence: CASSGGLGLYSAETLYF. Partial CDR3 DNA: TGTGCCAGCAGTGGAGGACTGGGGCTATATAGTGCAGAA.

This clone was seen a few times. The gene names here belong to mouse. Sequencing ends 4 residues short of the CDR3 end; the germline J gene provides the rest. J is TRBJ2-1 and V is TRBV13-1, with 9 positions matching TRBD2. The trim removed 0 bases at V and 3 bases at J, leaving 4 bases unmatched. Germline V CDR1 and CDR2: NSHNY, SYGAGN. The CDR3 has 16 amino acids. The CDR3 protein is CASSDGGLGLYAEQFF. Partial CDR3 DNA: TGTGCCAGCAGTGATGGCGGACTGGGGCTCTATGCT.

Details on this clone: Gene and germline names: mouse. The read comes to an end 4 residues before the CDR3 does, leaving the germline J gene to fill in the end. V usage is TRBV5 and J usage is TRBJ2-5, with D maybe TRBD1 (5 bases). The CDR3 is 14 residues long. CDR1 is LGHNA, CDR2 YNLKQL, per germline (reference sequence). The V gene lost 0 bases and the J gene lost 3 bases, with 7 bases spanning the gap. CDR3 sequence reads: CASSQEAGQDTQYF. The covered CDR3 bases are TGTGCCAGCAGCCAAGAGGCAGGGCAAGAC.

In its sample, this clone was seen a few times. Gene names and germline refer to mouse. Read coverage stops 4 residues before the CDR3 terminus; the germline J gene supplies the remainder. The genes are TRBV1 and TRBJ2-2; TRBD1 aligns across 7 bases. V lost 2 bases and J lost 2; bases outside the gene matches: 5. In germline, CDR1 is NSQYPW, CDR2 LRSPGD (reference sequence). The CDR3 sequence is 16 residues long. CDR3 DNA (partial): TGCACCTGCAGTGCATACCGGGACAGTAACACCGGG. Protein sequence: CTCSAYRDSNTG. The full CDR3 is CTCSAYRDSNTGQLYF.

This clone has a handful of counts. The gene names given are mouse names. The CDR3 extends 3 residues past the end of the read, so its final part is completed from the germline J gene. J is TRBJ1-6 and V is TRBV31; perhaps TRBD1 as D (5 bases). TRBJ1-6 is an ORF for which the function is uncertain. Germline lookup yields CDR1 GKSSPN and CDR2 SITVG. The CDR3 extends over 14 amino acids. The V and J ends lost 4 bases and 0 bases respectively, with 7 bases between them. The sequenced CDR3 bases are TGTGCCTGGACGAGGGGTTCCTATAATTCGCCC. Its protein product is CAWTRGSYNSP. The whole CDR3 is CAWTRGSYNSPLYF.

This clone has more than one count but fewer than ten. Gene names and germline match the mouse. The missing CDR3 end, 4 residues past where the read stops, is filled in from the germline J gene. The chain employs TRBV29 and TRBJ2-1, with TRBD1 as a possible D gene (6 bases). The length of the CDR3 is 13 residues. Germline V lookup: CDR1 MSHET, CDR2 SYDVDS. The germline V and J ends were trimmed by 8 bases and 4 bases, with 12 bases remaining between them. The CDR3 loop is CASGPGQYAEQFF. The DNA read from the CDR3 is TGTGCTAGCGGCCCGGGACAATATGCT.

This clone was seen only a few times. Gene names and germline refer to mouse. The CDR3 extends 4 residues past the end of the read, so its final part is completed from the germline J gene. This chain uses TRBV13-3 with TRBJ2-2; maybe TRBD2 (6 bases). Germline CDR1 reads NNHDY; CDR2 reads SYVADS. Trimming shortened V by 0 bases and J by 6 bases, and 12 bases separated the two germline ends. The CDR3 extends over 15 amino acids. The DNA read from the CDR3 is TGTGCCAGCAGTGATGCACGGGGGGAATCCGGG. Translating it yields CASSDARGESG. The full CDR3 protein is CASSDARGESGQLYF. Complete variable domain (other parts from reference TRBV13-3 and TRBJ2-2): EAAVTQSPRSKVAVTGGKVTLSCHQTNNHDYMYWYRQDTGHGLRLIHYSYVADSTEKGDIPDGYKASRPSQENFSLILELASLSQTAVYFCASSDARGESGQLYFGEGSKLTVL.

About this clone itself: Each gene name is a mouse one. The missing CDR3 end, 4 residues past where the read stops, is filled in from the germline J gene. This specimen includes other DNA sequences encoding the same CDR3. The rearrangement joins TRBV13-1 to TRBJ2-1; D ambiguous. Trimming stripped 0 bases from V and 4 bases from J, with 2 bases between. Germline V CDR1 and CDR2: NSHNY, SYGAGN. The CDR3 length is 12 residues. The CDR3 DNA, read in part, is TGTGCCAGCAGTGATGCATATGCT. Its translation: CASSDAYA. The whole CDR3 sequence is CASSDAYAEQFF.

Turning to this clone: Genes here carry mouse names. The DNA read from the CDR3 is TGTGCCAGCAGGCCCGACAGGGGATCCTCC. Its translation is CASRPDRGSS. The full CDR3 protein is CASRPDRGSSDYTF. The V call is TRBV13-3, the J call TRBJ1-2; 8 bases are shared with TRBD1. The CDR3 end lies 4 residues beyond the end of the read and is filled in from the germline J gene. CDR3 length: 14 amino acids. The V segment lost 5 bases and the J segment 4 bases; nucleotides outside the gene matches: 7. In germline, CDR1 is NNHDY, CDR2 SYVADS.

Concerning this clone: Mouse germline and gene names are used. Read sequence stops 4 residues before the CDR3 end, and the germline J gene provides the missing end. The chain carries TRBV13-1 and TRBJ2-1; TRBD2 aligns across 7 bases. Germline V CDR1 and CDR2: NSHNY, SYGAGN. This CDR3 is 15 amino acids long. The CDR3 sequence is CASSPELGGWAEQFF. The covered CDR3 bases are TGTGCCAGCAGTCCTGAGTTGGGGGGTTGGGCT.

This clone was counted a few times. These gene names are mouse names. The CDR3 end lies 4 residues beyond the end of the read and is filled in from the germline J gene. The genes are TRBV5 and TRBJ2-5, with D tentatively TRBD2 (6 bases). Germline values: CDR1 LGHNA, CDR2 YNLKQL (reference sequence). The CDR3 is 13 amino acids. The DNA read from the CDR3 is TGTGCCAGCAGCCAATCTGGGGCAGAC. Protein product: CASSQSGAD. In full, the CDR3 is CASSQSGADTQYF.

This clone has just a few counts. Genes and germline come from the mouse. CDR3 bases read: TGCACCTGCAGTGACAGGGGGCCTGCAGAA. It translates to CTCSDRGPAE. The full CDR3 protein reads CTCSDRGPAETLYF. J is TRBJ2-3 and V is TRBV1; 9 bases are a match to TRBD1. The sequence runs out 4 residues before the end of the CDR3; the remainder is reconstructed from the germline J gene. Trimming removed 4 bases from V and 2 bases from J; junction bases left unmatched: 1. Germline V CDR1 and CDR2: NSQYPW, LRSPGD (reference sequence). This CDR3 has 14 amino acids. Together with reference TRBV1 and TRBJ2-3, the CDR3 gives the full variable domain: VTLLEQNPRWRLVPRGQAVNLRCILKNSQYPWMSWYQQDLQKQLQWLFTLRSPGDKEVKSLPGADYLATRVTDTELRLQVANMSQGRTLYCTCSDRGPAETLYFGSGTRLTVL.

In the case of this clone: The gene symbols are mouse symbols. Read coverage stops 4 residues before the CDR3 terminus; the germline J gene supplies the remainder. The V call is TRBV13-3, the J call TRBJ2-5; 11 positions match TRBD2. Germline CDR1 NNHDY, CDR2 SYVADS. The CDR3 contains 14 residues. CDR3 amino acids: CASSGTGGWDTQYF. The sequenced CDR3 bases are TGTGCCAGCAGTGGGACTGGGGGGTGGGAC.

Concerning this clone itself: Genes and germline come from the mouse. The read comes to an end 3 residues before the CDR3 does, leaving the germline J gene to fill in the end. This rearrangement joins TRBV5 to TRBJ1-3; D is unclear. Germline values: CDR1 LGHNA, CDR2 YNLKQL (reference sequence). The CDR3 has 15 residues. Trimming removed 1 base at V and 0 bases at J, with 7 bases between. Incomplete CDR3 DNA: TGTGCCAGCAGCCAAGCGTCAGATTCTGGAAATACG. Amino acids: CASSQASDSGNT. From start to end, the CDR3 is CASSQASDSGNTLYF.